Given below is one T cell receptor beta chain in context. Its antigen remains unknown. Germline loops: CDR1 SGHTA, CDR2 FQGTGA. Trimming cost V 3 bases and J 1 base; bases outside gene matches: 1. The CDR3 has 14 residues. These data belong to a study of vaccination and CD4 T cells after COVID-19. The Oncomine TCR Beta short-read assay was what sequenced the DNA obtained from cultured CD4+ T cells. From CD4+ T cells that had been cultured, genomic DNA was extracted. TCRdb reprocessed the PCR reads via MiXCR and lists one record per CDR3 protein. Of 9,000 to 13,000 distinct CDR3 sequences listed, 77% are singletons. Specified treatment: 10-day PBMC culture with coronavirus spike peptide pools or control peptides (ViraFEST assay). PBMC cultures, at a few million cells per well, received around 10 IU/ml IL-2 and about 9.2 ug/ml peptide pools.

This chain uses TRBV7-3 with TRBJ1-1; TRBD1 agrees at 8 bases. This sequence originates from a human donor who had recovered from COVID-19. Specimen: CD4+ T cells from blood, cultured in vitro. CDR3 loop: CASSFQGANTEAFF. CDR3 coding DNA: TGTGCCAGCAGCTTCCAGGGGGCGAACACTGAAGCTTTCTTT.